This T cell receptor (beta chain) stems from a study of blood T cell repertoires in COVID-19. Study background: From the United States, Italy and Spain came samples of acute and convalescent COVID-19. T cells, B-cell-depleted T cells, or PBMCs provided the cDNA or gDNA that served as material.

Comment on this clone: The sample carries other DNA sequences with the same CDR3.

Original processing methods: Amplification with reference gene primers provided the estimates of nucleated cell counts. The protocol was immunoSEQ multiplex PCR, while the TCRdb copy is restricted to in-frame clones and leaves out a portion. Clone size and V and J calls were adopted from that table, with D and trimming inferred from the DNA. The sample carries about 460,000 clones, 80% to 90% recorded once. There are 15 residues in the CDR3. Unmatched junction bases numbered 0, after V lost 2 bases and J lost 2 bases. Per germline, CDR1 SGHRS and CDR2 YFSETQ. Participants were aged about 18 to 90 years, lived in under 25 US areas, and enrolled virtually.

Sequencing was done on a sample of PBMCs or T cells enriched from blood (not recorded which). This chain links TRBV5-1 with TRBJ2-6, with 8 nucleotides matching TRBD2. This sequence was found in a woman in her fifties or sixties who had recovered from COVID-19. The chain's CDR3 is CASSFGGAGANVLTF. The CDR3 nucleotides are TGCGCCAGCAGCTTCGGGGGGGCTGGGGCCAACGTCCTGACTTTC.